This TCR beta chain was identified during a study of blood T cell repertoires in COVID-19. Libraries were prepared by immunoSEQ multiplex PCR; TCRdb keeps only in-frame clonotypes and omits some of them. The data contain about 140,000 clones, about 79% of them singletons. This CDR3 spans 15 amino acids. The J segment lost 4 bases and the V segment lost 7 bases, leaving 9 bases of the junction unmatched. Germline V CDR1 and CDR2: MNHEY, SVGAGI. The clonotype comes from an elderly woman with active or convalescent COVID-19. Sample: peripheral blood. The V gene is TRBV6-5, the J gene TRBJ1-5; 8 bases align to TRBD1. The CDR3 is CASNNQGAGNQPQHF. In DNA form, the CDR3 reads TGTGCCAGCAACAATCAGGGGGCTGGTAATCAGCCCCAGCATTTT.